This T cell receptor beta chain was obtained from a study of blood T cells in healthy people across ages. In terms of origin and age, donors were healthy Caucasian individuals from Russia aged roughly 6 to 95. The authors ran a second PCR of 7 to 11 cycles using a sample-barcoded 5' primer and a J-beta primer mix. TCRdb ran MiXCR on the 5' RACE reads and lists one entry per CDR3 protein. The sample lists more than 700,000 distinct CDR3 sequences, 40% to 65% occurring once. The TCR sequence derives from a man aged 80 or over in good health. The sequenced sample consisted of blood.

The CDR3 DNA is TGCGCCAGCAGCCAGGGACAGGTCATTTGGGACCGAGAGACCCAGTACTTC. Protein sequence: CASSQGQVIWDRETQYF. The rearrangement links TRBV5-1 to TRBJ2-5; TRBD1 matches at 8 bases. V was pared by 4 bases and J by 4 bases, with 15 bases of the junction left unmatched. Germline V gene data show CDR1 as SGHRS and CDR2 as YFSETQ. The CDR3 totals 17 residues. The full variable domain, rest sourced from reference TRBV5-1 and TRBJ2-5, is KAGVTQTPRYLIKTRGQQVTLSCSPISGHRSVSWYQQTPGQGLQFLFEYFSETQRNKGNFPGRFSGRQFSNSRSEMNVSTLELGDSALYLCASSQGQVIWDRETQYFGPGTRLLVL.